The rows below give T cell receptor beta chains drawn from one sample of a study of blood T cell repertoires in COVID-19. Libraries were prepared by immunoSEQ multiplex PCR; TCRdb keeps only in-frame clonotypes and omits some of them. The sample lists approximately 350,000 clones; about 90% were seen once. Sequencing was carried out using peripheral blood. Source of these receptors: a man aged 40-50 years with acute or convalescent COVID-19. Each CDR3 is given with its conserved first and last residue. The D gene is left open where the match is weak. Clone sizes are given selectively: once, few, many, or a class where the clone is expanded.

size	V	D	J	CDR3	DNA
.	TRBV3-1/TRBV3-2	.	TRBJ1-2	CASSRAQLSNYGYTF	TGTGCCAGCAGCCGGGCACAGCTTTCTAACTATGGCTACACCTTC
.	TRBV5-5	TRBD1	TRBJ1-2	CASSLDQDRGIYGYTF	TGTGCCAGCAGCTTGGATCAGGACAGGGGAATCTATGGCTACACCTTC
.	TRBV19	.	TRBJ1-5	CASKEFNQPQHF	TGTGCCAGTAAGGAGTTCAATCAGCCCCAGCATTTT
.	TRBV12-3/TRBV12-4	.	TRBJ2-3	CASTFITDTQYF	TGTGCCAGCACCTTTATAACAGATACGCAGTATTTT
.	TRBV6-5	.	TRBJ2-2	CASSPIRGPSGELFF	TGTGCCAGCTCGCCGATCAGGGGACCCTCCGGGGAGCTGTTTTTT
.	TRBV10-1	TRBD1	TRBJ2-7	CASSEIRQGEQYF	TGCGCCAGCAGTGAGATTAGACAGGGAGAGCAGTACTTC
few	TRBV7-8	.	TRBJ1-4	CASRAAANEKLFF	TGTGCCAGCAGAGCCGCGGCTAATGAAAAACTGTTTTTT
once	TRBV2	.	TRBJ1-1	CASSELTRTEAFF	TGTGCCAGCAGTGAACTGACGCGGACTGAAGCTTTCTTT
.	TRBV5-1	.	TRBJ2-5	CASSFRGRSETQYF	TGCGCCAGCAGCTTCCGCGGCAGATCAGAGACCCAGTACTTC
.	TRBV27	.	TRBJ2-7	CASSLSRGPYEQYF	TGTGCCAGCAGTTTATCGCGCGGTCCCTACGAGCAGTACTTC
.	TRBV19	.	TRBJ1-5	CASLRSGGNQPQHF	TGTGCCAGTCTTCGATCGGGGGGCAATCAGCCCCAGCATTTT
once	TRBV11-3	.	TRBJ2-5	CASSNSPGETQYF	TGTGCCAGCAGCAACTCGCCCGGGGAGACCCAGTACTTC
.	TRBV27	TRBD1	TRBJ1-6	CASSLPRGRVDSPLHF	TGTGCCAGCAGTTTACCCAGGGGGCGCGTCGATTCACCCCTCCACTTT
.	TRBV28	.	TRBJ2-7	CASSSGGTGSYEQYF	TGTGCCAGCAGTTCGGGGGGGACAGGGTCGTACGAGCAGTACTTC
.	TRBV6-2/TRBV6-3	.	TRBJ2-7	CASSYSRNYEQYF	TGTGCCAGCAGTTACTCGAGGAACTACGAGCAGTACTTC
.	TRBV5-1	.	TRBJ2-1	CASRGGMLNEQFF	TGCGCCAGCAGGGGGGGAATGTTAAATGAGCAGTTCTTC
once	TRBV19	TRBD2	TRBJ2-1	CASSLQLGGFEQFF	TGTGCCAGTAGTCTCCAACTCGGGGGGTTTGAGCAGTTCTTC
.	TRBV5-1	.	TRBJ2-5	CASSRDSRPVETQYF	TGCGCCAGCAGCCGGGACTCCCGCCCGGTGGAGACCCAGTACTTC
.	TRBV7-3	TRBD1	TRBJ2-5	CASTDKPGQGAETQYF	TGTGCCAGCACCGACAAGCCGGGACAGGGGGCCGAGACCCAGTACTTC
.	TRBV10-3	TRBD1	TRBJ1-6	CAISELTGGGSPLHF	TGTGCCATCAGTGAGTTGACAGGGGGGGGTTCACCCCTCCACTTT
.	TRBV30	TRBD2	TRBJ2-2	CAWSMGGANTGELFF	TGTGCCTGGAGTATGGGGGGGGCGAACACCGGGGAGCTGTTTTTT
.	TRBV28	.	TRBJ2-7	CASSSIQGLRYEQYF	TGTGCCAGCAGTTCAATACAGGGTTTACGCTACGAGCAGTACTTC
.	TRBV4-3	.	TRBJ1-1	CASSLAGGGTEAFF	TGCGCCAGCAGCCTCGCGGGCGGGGGCACTGAAGCTTTCTTT
.	TRBV11-3	.	TRBJ1-2	CASSLANYYGYTF	TGTGCCAGCAGCTTAGCCAATTACTATGGCTACACCTTC
few	TRBV4-2	.	TRBJ1-2	CASSQEGAVYGYTF	TGTGCCAGCAGCCAAGAGGGGGCGGTATATGGCTACACCTTC
.	TRBV14	.	TRBJ1-6	CASSQEWARDSPLHF	TGTGCCAGCAGCCAAGAATGGGCGCGGGATTCACCCCTCCACTTT
.	TRBV10-2	.	TRBJ2-7	CASSDLGGSAYEQYF	TGCGCCAGCAGTGATCTGGGGGGATCAGCCTACGAGCAGTACTTC
.	TRBV6-4	TRBD2	TRBJ2-6	CASRGLAVNSGANVLTF	TGTGCCAGCAGAGGTCTAGCGGTAAACTCTGGGGCCAACGTCCTGACTTTC
.	TRBV11-2	TRBD1	TRBJ1-1	CASSAEEGRGLPEAFF	TGTGCCAGCAGCGCCGAAGAGGGCAGGGGGCTCCCAGAAGCTTTCTTT
.	TRBV11-2	.	TRBJ1-3	CASSLRGGRNDISGNTIYF	TGTGCCAGCAGCTTAAGGGGGGGCCGGAATGACATCTCTGGAAACACCATATATTTT
once	TRBV10-3	.	TRBJ1-6	CAISEGPGEGNSPLHF	TGTGCCATCAGTGAAGGTCCAGGGGAGGGGAATTCACCCCTCCACTTT
.	TRBV27	.	TRBJ1-5	CASSYDGQNRSNQPQHF	TGTGCCAGCAGTTATGACGGACAGAATAGAAGCAATCAGCCCCAGCATTTT
few	TRBV28	TRBD1	TRBJ1-2	CASSLGGVQGTYGYTF	TGTGCCAGCAGCCTCGGGGGGGTACAGGGGACCTATGGCTACACCTTC
.	TRBV7-6	.	TRBJ2-2	CASSPRTLGELFF	TGTGCCAGCAGCCCGCGGACTCTCGGGGAGCTGTTTTTT
.	TRBV25-1	TRBD1	TRBJ1-2	CASRGQGGNGYTF	TGTGCCAGCAGGGGACAGGGTGGTAATGGCTACACCTTC
once	TRBV6-5	.	TRBJ1-1	CASNLGGTHTEAFF	TGTGCCAGCAACCTGGGGGGAACCCACACTGAAGCTTTCTTT
.	TRBV7-2	TRBD1	TRBJ1-2	CASSLLGTGSFDGYTF	TGTGCCAGCAGCTTACTAGGGACAGGGTCTTTCGATGGCTACACCTTC
.	TRBV2	TRBD2	TRBJ2-1	CASSLRLAGVEQFF	TGTGCCAGCAGCCTGAGACTAGCGGGAGTCGAGCAGTTCTTC
.	TRBV19	.	TRBJ1-6	CASSIGPGVKSPLHF	TGTGCCAGTAGTATAGGGCCAGGGGTTAAATCACCCCTCCACTTT
.	TRBV10-3	.	TRBJ1-5	CAIRRQDNQPQHF	TGTGCCATCAGACGACAAGACAATCAGCCCCAGCATTTT
.	TRBV10-1	.	TRBJ2-7	CASSEYRQDYEQYF	TGCGCCAGCAGTGAGTACCGGCAGGACTACGAGCAGTACTTC
once	TRBV12-5	.	TRBJ1-1	CASGLGRVEAFF	TGTGCTAGTGGTTTGGGTCGGGTAGAAGCTTTCTTT
.	TRBV19	.	TRBJ1-6	CASSGTHRNSPLHF	TGTGCCAGTAGTGGCACACATCGTAATTCACCCCTCCACTTT
.	TRBV7-8	.	TRBJ1-3	CASSWSPGTGNTIYF	TGTGCCAGCAGCTGGAGTCCGGGAACTGGAAACACCATATATTTT
.	TRBV7-6	.	TRBJ1-5	CASSLGVGGGNQPQHF	TGTGCCAGCAGCTTAGGAGTCGGCGGAGGAAATCAGCCCCAGCATTTT
.	TRBV16	.	TRBJ2-2	CASSQSFPGTGELFF	TGTGCCAGCAGCCAATCATTTCCGGGGACCGGGGAGCTGTTTTTT
.	TRBV11-2	TRBD2	TRBJ2-3	CASSFGREVPDTQYF	TGTGCCAGCAGCTTCGGGCGGGAGGTACCAGATACGCAGTATTTT
.	TRBV5-4	.	TRBJ2-3	CASSLPLASDTQYF	TGTGCCAGCAGCCTACCTCTAGCTTCCGATACGCAGTATTTT
.	TRBV10-1	TRBD1	TRBJ2-5	CASSESLRTGRKETQYF	TGCGCCAGCAGTGAGTCCCTCCGGACAGGGAGGAAGGAGACCCAGTACTTC